This TCR beta chain appears in the sequencing data of a study of siplizumab effects on memory and regulatory T cells. Whole-study results and caveats: The naive T cell population seemed more diverse than memory cells and seemed a major contributor to the alloresponse. Alloreactive CD4+ clones that could be mapped were on average approximately 69% Treg-derived with siplizumab, against more than 25% in controls.

The V gene's germline CDR1 is SGHRS and CDR2 YFSETQ. This CDR3 comprises 15 residues. Trimming pared 3 bases from V and 1 base from J, leaving 11 bases between. In regard to this clone: What it binds is unknown.

Per sample, some 90,000 TCR templates were assayed. Assay: immunoSEQ multiplex PCR; the TCRdb copy retains only in-frame clones and omits some. The table shows approximately 110,000 clones, with 85% to 95% occurring only once. The chain joins TRBV5-1 to TRBJ2-1; a weak D match, TRBD2 (5 bases). The sequencing sample was made of CD4+ T cells sorted from blood. The clonotype originates from a human donor in good health. CDR3 in amino acids: CASSSLRGSYNEQFF. The CDR3 DNA reads TGCGCCAGCAGCTCCTTACGGGGATCCTACAATGAGCAGTTCTTC.